A selection of T cell receptor beta chains follows, all from one sample in a study of shared clonotypes between healthy human individuals. TCRdb keeps only in-frame clones here, not all; method: immunoSEQ multiplex PCR. Among around 2,000,000 clones listed, about 95% were seen once. Sequences were obtained from naive CD8+ T cells sorted from blood. The origin of the receptors is a man aged 18 to 29 in good health. Both conserved end residues are part of each CDR3. A D gene is named only where the DNA matches it firmly. Rows give clone size only sometimes, using once, few, many, or a class for an expanded clone.

cdr3_length	clone_size	d_call	v_call	j_call	cdr3_nt	cdr3_aa
15	once	.	TRBV5-1	TRBJ2-2	TGCGCCAGCAGCTGGACCCTCAGTCAAACCGGGGAGCTGTTTTTT	CASSWTLSQTGELFF
13	few	.	TRBV29-1	TRBJ1-2	TGCAGCGTTGAAGGAGGGGCTAACTATGGCTACACCTTC	CSVEGGANYGYTF
16	once	.	TRBV2	TRBJ1-6	TGTGCCAGCAGTGAAGGGACAGCGATCAATAATTCACCCCTCCACTTT	CASSEGTAINNSPLHF
13	.	.	TRBV11-2	TRBJ2-7	TGTGCCAGCAGCTTAAAGAATCCTTACGAGCAGTACTTC	CASSLKNPYEQYF
14	few	.	TRBV28	TRBJ1-5	TGTGCCAGCAGTTCGCAGGACTCCAATCAGCCCCAGCATTTT	CASSSQDSNQPQHF
13	.	.	TRBV6-5	TRBJ2-2	TGTGCCAGCAGTTACTCATTTTCCGGGGAGCTGTTTTTT	CASSYSFSGELFF
13	few	.	TRBV7-6	TRBJ1-2	TGTGCCAGCAGTCTCGGGGCGTCCTATGGCTACACCTTC	CASSLGASYGYTF
13	.	.	TRBV5-6	TRBJ2-1	TGTGCCAGCAGCAATCTAGAGTGGGTTGAGCAGTTCTTC	CASSNLEWVEQFF
15	.	.	TRBV19	TRBJ2-4	TGTGCCAGTAGTATGTATTTCTTTGGGGGAAACATTCAGTACTTC	CASSMYFFGGNIQYF
15	.	.	TRBV7-6	TRBJ2-1	TGTGCCAGCAGCTTAGGAGGGAGCGACTACAATGAGCAGTTCTTC	CASSLGGSDYNEQFF
15	.	TRBD1	TRBV7-8	TRBJ2-1	TGTGCCAGCAGCTTAAAACAGGGGCACTACAATGAGCAGTTCTTC	CASSLKQGHYNEQFF
15	.	.	TRBV5-1	TRBJ2-3	TGCGCCAGCAGCTCACGCGACCCGGGGTTCGATACGCAGTATTTT	CASSSRDPGFDTQYF
14	.	.	TRBV27	TRBJ2-7	TGTGCCAGCAGTTTTAAGGGGATAGCCTACGAGCAGTACTTC	CASSFKGIAYEQYF
15	.	TRBD2	TRBV4-2	TRBJ2-7	TGTGCCAGCAGCCAAGGCTGGGGACTAGCGGCCGAGCAGTACTTC	CASSQGWGLAAEQYF
12	.	.	TRBV7-9	TRBJ1-1	TGTGCCAGCAGCTTCCATGACACTGAAGCTTTCTTT	CASSFHDTEAFF
14	.	.	TRBV27	TRBJ2-7	TGTGCCAGCAGCCCTGACAGGTTCGGGTACGAGCAGTACTTC	CASSPDRFGYEQYF
13	.	.	TRBV2	TRBJ1-4	TGTGCCAGCAGAGCCGCCTCTAATGAAAAACTGTTTTTT	CASRAASNEKLFF
15	.	.	TRBV5-1	TRBJ2-7	TGCGCCAGCACCCCGGTCGGAACCAATCCCTACGAGCAGTACTTC	CASTPVGTNPYEQYF
15	.	TRBD1	TRBV15	TRBJ1-4	TGTGCCACCAGCGTTACAGGGGGGAAGGATGAAAAACTGTTTTTT	CATSVTGGKDEKLFF
14	.	.	TRBV6-5	TRBJ1-5	TGTGCCAGCAGCCTTGACAGGTTCGGTCAGCCCCAGCATTTT	CASSLDRFGQPQHF
13	.	.	TRBV7-9	TRBJ1-6	TGTGCCAGCAGCCTTCCCCTAGGGTCACCCCTCCACTTT	CASSLPLGSPLHF
14	.	TRBD1	TRBV10-2	TRBJ2-5	TGCGCCAGCAGTCGAGGGGGCCCGTTTGAGACCCAGTACTTC	CASSRGGPFETQYF
16	.	.	TRBV10-3	TRBJ2-5	TGTGCCATCAGTGGCTCTGGGAACCTGCTAGAAGAGACCCAGTACTTC	CAISGSGNLLEETQYF
15	.	TRBD1	TRBV4-3	TRBJ2-2	TGCGCCAGCAGCCAGACAGGGGGCGAAACCGGGGAGCTGTTTTTT	CASSQTGGETGELFF
14	.	.	TRBV6-5	TRBJ2-3	TGTGCCAGCAGTTGGGGACTTAGCACAGATACGCAGTATTTT	CASSWGLSTDTQYF
13	.	.	TRBV6-5	TRBJ2-2	TGTGCCAGCAGTTACTCGTTAACCGGGGAGCTGTTTTTT	CASSYSLTGELFF
16	.	TRBD2	TRBV5-1	TRBJ2-3	TGCGCCAGCAGCCTCTCACTAGCGGGAGGATCAGATACGCAGTATTTT	CASSLSLAGGSDTQYF
15	.	.	TRBV2	TRBJ1-5	TGTGCCAGCGTGAGGGGTTGGGATAGCAATCAGCCCCAGCATTTT	CASVRGWDSNQPQHF
13	.	.	TRBV2	TRBJ2-5	TGTGCCAGCAGTGTCAGGGGCCAAGAGACCCAGTACTTC	CASSVRGQETQYF
16	.	.	TRBV5-1	TRBJ2-7	TGCGCCAGCAGCTTGGAGGGTGGGGTACGGAGATACGAGCAGTACTTC	CASSLEGGVRRYEQYF
15	.	TRBD1	TRBV11-2	TRBJ1-1	TGTGCCAGCAGCGGAGGGACAGGCGAGAACACTGAAGCTTTCTTT	CASSGGTGENTEAFF
14	.	.	TRBV29-1	TRBJ2-1	TGCAGCGTTGAACTCGCGGGAAGGTACAATGAGCAGTTCTTC	CSVELAGRYNEQFF
12	.	.	TRBV7-9	TRBJ1-2	TGTGCCAGCAGGGACCTGGGGTATGGCTACACCTTC	CASRDLGYGYTF
15	.	TRBD1	TRBV6-5	TRBJ1-4	TGTGCCAGCAGTTTTGAGACAGGGAATAATGAAAAACTGTTTTTT	CASSFETGNNEKLFF
15	.	TRBD2	TRBV27	TRBJ2-2	TGTGCCAGCAGTTTTAGTGCGGGAGGCTACGGGGAGCTGTTTTTT	CASSFSAGGYGELFF
15	.	TRBD1	TRBV9	TRBJ1-4	TGTGCCAGCAGCCCCGGGGGACAGGCTAATGAAAAACTGTTTTTT	CASSPGGQANEKLFF
16	once	.	TRBV10-3	TRBJ2-7	TGTGCCATCAGTGAGTCCTCGGCAGGGGCCTCCTACGAGCAGTACTTC	CAISESSAGASYEQYF
14	.	.	TRBV15	TRBJ2-7	TGTGCCACCAGCAGCCCCGACAGGCCCTACGAGCAGTACTTC	CATSSPDRPYEQYF
19	.	.	TRBV9	TRBJ2-6	TGTGCCAGCAGCCAGTACCGGTCTGATATCTTTTCTGGGGCCAACGTCCTGACTTTC	CASSQYRSDIFSGANVLTF
15	.	TRBD2	TRBV7-8	TRBJ2-5	TGTGCCAGCAGCTTAGCGGGGGGGATACAAGAGACCCAGTACTTC	CASSLAGGIQETQYF
15	.	.	TRBV6-6	TRBJ2-2	TGTGCCAGCAGTTACAGGACGGAACTCACCGGGGAGCTGTTTTTT	CASSYRTELTGELFF
12	once	.	TRBV9	TRBJ2-3	TGTGCCAGCAGCGCCGGAGGAGATACGCAGTATTTT	CASSAGGDTQYF
15	once	TRBD1	TRBV15	TRBJ1-4	TGTGCCACCCGCGAGGGGGCGAGGACTAATGAAAAACTGTTTTTT	CATREGARTNEKLFF
13	once	.	TRBV27	TRBJ2-7	TGTGCCAGCAGTTTCGACAGATCCTACGAGCAGTACTTC	CASSFDRSYEQYF
16	once	.	TRBV9	TRBJ2-7	TGTGCCAGCAGCGTACCTCCCGACAGGCCAACTTACGAGCAGTACTTC	CASSVPPDRPTYEQYF
14	.	.	TRBV5-8	TRBJ2-1	TGTGCCAGCAGCTTGGGAGGACGGTACAATGAGCAGTTCTTC	CASSLGGRYNEQFF
13	.	.	TRBV28	TRBJ1-3	TGTGCCAGCAGCAGGGTTTCTGGAAACACCATATATTTT	CASSRVSGNTIYF
12	.	.	TRBV9	TRBJ2-2	TGTGCCAGCAGCGTAGACGCCGGGGAGCTGTTTTTT	CASSVDAGELFF
16	.	.	TRBV5-1	TRBJ2-1	TGCGCCAGCAGCTTGGAACGGGGGCCGAACGACAATGAGCAGTTCTTC	CASSLERGPNDNEQFF
15	.	TRBD1	TRBV27	TRBJ2-7	TGTGCCAGCAGACCAGGACAGGGGGTCCCCTACGAGCAGTACTTC	CASRPGQGVPYEQYF
18	.	TRBD2	TRBV4-3	TRBJ2-3	TGCGCCAGCAGCCAAGAACTATTGGCGGGAGGGCCTCAAGATACGCAGTATTTT	CASSQELLAGGPQDTQYF
13	.	.	TRBV7-9	TRBJ2-1	TGTGCCAGCAGCTTAGTTTTGGGCAATGAGCAGTTCTTC	CASSLVLGNEQFF
12	.	.	TRBV30	TRBJ2-2	TGTGCCTGGAGTAGTCCGCCCGGGGAGCTGTTTTTT	CAWSSPPGELFF